This TCR beta chain was recorded in a study of blood T cell repertoires in COVID-19. The wider study: Acute-phase and convalescent COVID-19 samples originated in the United States, Italy and Spain.

Before being deemed recovered, Cohort 3 donors had two negative PCRs, clearance, or symptom resolution. The CDR3 contains 15 residues. Germline assignment: CDR1 MNHEY and CDR2 SMNVEV (reference sequence). With 4 bases clipped from V and 4 bases from J, the junction kept 8 bases outside the gene matches. The repertoire was sequenced with immunoSEQ multiplex PCR; TCRdb's copy has only in-frame clones and lacks some. The repertoire holds over 200,000 clones, with approximately 80% as singletons. V and J are TRBV27 and TRBJ2-3; TRBD1 matches at 7 bases. The sequence derives from a man aged 40-49 years who had recovered from COVID-19. Sequences were obtained from PBMCs or T cells enriched from blood (not recorded which). CDR3 in DNA: TGTGCCAGCAGTTCTCGACAGGGTACCCCAGATACGCAGTATTTT. Translation gives CASSSRQGTPDTQYF.